Sequencing of this T cell receptor beta chain was carried out in a study of tumor-infiltrating lymphocytes in primary liver carcinoma. Study details: The patient population consisted of men and women between 30 and 69 years of age. Sample yields, roughly 3.5 to 7.13 million productive TCRbeta reads, were similar across the tissue types.

TCR beta cDNA came from approximately 540 ng total RNA, primed with a constant-region primer. Construction of TCR beta libraries relied on three successive nested multiplex PCR rounds employing slightly modified ARM-PCR. Both of the initial two PCR rounds ran for around 9 cycles and employed TRBV1-TRBV30 forward primers alongside a C-beta reverse primer. TCRdb analysed the multiplex PCR reads with MiXCR anew, one entry per CDR3 protein. The table includes around 78,000 distinct CDR3 sequences, 71% detected once. Co-extracting RNA and DNA was done with roughly 17-32 mg of unsorted bulk tissue as input. The CDR3 consists of 14 residues. Germline lookup yields CDR1 MNHNY and CDR2 SVGAGI (reference sequence). As regards this clonotype: Sequence at one end of the junction differs from germline and may be a read error.

The clonotype was recovered from an older woman with primary liver carcinoma and hepatitis B virus infection. The sequencing sample was made of liver tumor tissue from sampling region 4. Subset reported: tumor region T4, right-lateral pole. The rearrangement uses TRBV6-6 and TRBJ1-5; 7 nucleotides agree with TRBD1. CDR3 sequence (DNA): TGTGCCAGCTGTTACGAGGGGGCTGGACAGCCCCAGCATTTT. It encodes CASCYEGAGQPQHF.